This T cell receptor beta chain was sequenced in a study of radiotherapy plus CTLA-4 blockade in lung cancer. Study-wide background: Objective responses were observed in about a sixth of patients, and disease control was achieved by about 30%. Overall study findings and caveats: TCR clones originating in tumors grew in number in blood after radiotherapy plus ipilimumab. Per reports, early blood T cell clone dynamics, plus interferon-beta, forecast response most strongly.

Clones were sequenced by immunoSEQ multiplex PCR, and TCRdb holds only the in-frame ones, with some missing. The table has roughly 77,000 clones, approximately 73% seen once; the top ten hold roughly a tenth. This CDR3 has 16 amino acids. Unmatched junction bases numbered 3, after V lost 0 bases and J lost 1 base. Germline lookup yields CDR1 SGDLS and CDR2 YYNGEE. Comments on this clone: As yet, its antigen is unknown.

The sequence came from a human donor with non-small cell lung cancer whose response to radiotherapy plus ipilimumab could not be evaluated. The sequences come from peripheral blood, collected from a patient treated with radiotherapy plus ipilimumab. This chain joins TRBV9 and TRBJ2-5; 10 positions agree with TRBD1. The CDR3 reads CASSVAGQGFQETQYF. The CDR3 nucleotides are TGTGCCAGCAGCGTAGCGGGACAGGGGTTCCAAGAGACCCAGTACTTC.